This TCR beta chain was observed in a study of CD8 T cells in ankylosing spondylitis. TCRdb re-derived calls from the 5' RACE reads in MiXCR, one entry per CDR3 protein. The sample carries approximately 110,000 distinct CDR3 sequences, around 24% recorded once. The V gene lost 6 bases and the J gene lost 12 bases, with 10 bases spanning the gap. Germline-derived CDR1 and CDR2 are KGHDR and SFDVKD. This CDR3 has 11 residues. Many counts were recorded for this clonotype. Material: synovial fluid, either unsorted or a sorted T cell fraction (not recorded which). This receptor was taken from a male donor with ankylosing spondylitis. The chain employs TRBV24-1 and TRBJ2-2; D is perhaps TRBD1 (6 bases). For the CDR3, the DNA is TGTGCCACCAGTCTGGGGGCGCAGCTGTTTTTT. This encodes CATSLGAQLFF.